Following are 6 T cell receptor beta chains from one sample sequenced in a study of Tregs in tolerant kidney transplant recipients. The nonmyeloablative bone marrow transplants came from related graft donors, with transient mixed chimerism. TCRdb's table, derived via immunoSEQ multiplex PCR, lists solely in-frame clones and lacks some. This sample's table has more than 10,000 clones. The sequencing here drew on CD8+ T cells from blood (PBMCs), taken 24 months after the transplant. The receptors come from a human patient who received a combined kidney and bone marrow transplant. The T cells may partly be graft donor cells.

CDR3 protein: CASSLDRGYGYGYTF. The part of the CDR3 DNA that was read is TGTGCCAGCAGCTTAGACAGGGGCTACGGCTATGGC. This rearrangement joins TRBV7-9 to TRBJ1-2; 7 bases agree with TRBD1. Coverage ceases 3 residues before the CDR3 finishes, and the germline J gene fills in the end. This CDR3 has 15 amino acids. Losses at the gene ends were 1 base for V and 4 bases for J; bases not matched to a gene: 6. CDR1 is SEHNR, CDR2 FQNEAQ, per germline (reference sequence).

Notes on this clone: The CDR3 end lies 3 residues beyond the end of the read and is filled in from the germline J gene. This chain links TRBV19 with TRBJ2-3; TRBD2 is a possible D gene (6 bases). V was pared by 7 bases and J by 6 bases, with 17 bases between. The germline V gene encodes CDR1 LNHDA and CDR2 SQIVND (reference sequence). The CDR3 contains 14 residues. The CDR3 bases that were read are TGTGCCAGTAAAGTATACCAAGGAGGGGATACG. Protein product: CASKVYQGGDT. The full CDR3 protein is CASKVYQGGDTQYF.

This clone ranks as medium-sized in terms of frequency. The missing CDR3 end, 3 residues past where the read stops, is filled in from the germline J gene. The chain couples TRBV19 to TRBJ2-2, with D perhaps TRBD1 (5 bases). The CDR3 is made up of 13 amino acids. With 3 bases removed from V and 8 bases from J, the gap between germline ends came to 10 bases. The germline gives CDR1 LNHDA, CDR2 SQIVND (reference sequence). The CDR3 loop is CASSMIRGGELFF. The CDR3 bases that were read are TGTGCCAGTAGTATGATAAGGGGTGGGGAG.

Regarding this clone: Read sequence stops 3 residues before the CDR3 end, and the germline J gene provides the missing end. Other DNA sequences in the sample encode the same CDR3. The rearrangement joins TRBV5-1 to TRBJ2-7; 7 bases fit TRBD1. V gave up 1 base and J gave up 0 bases; unmatched junction bases: 4. CDR3 length: 15 amino acids. Germline CDR1 is SGHRS and CDR2 is YFSETQ. CDR3 sequence: CASSLQTGSSYEQYF. The DNA read from the CDR3 is TGCGCCAGCAGCTTGCAGACAGGGAGCTCCTACGAG. The full variable domain, rest sourced from reference TRBV5-1 and TRBJ2-7, is KAGVTQTPRYLIKTRGQQVTLSCSPISGHRSVSWYQQTPGQGLQFLFEYFSETQRNKGNFPGRFSGRQFSNSRSEMNVSTLELGDSALYLCASSLQTGSSYEQYFGPGTRLTVT.

In regard to this clone: The CDR3 extends 3 residues past the end of the read, so its final part is completed from the germline J gene. V and J are TRBV20-1 and TRBJ2-1; 14 nucleotides agree with TRBD2. Looked up from germline, CDR1 is DFQATT and CDR2 is SNEGSKA (reference sequence). The CDR3 totals 20 residues. The V segment lost 0 bases and the J segment 2 bases; nucleotides outside the gene matches: 12. The CDR3: CSARDRGLAGVRVPYNEQFF. The DNA read from the CDR3 is TGCAGTGCTAGAGATCGGGGACTAGCGGGGGTAAGGGTCCCCTACAATGAG.

With respect to this clone: The CDR3 end is not reached by the read, which stops 3 residues before it; the germline J gene fills it in. V is TRBV20-1 and J is TRBJ2-7, with 7 nucleotides matching TRBD1. The CDR3 runs to 15 residues. Germline V gives CDR1 DFQATT, CDR2 SNEGSKA (reference sequence). Trimming at V came to 0 bases and at J to 5 bases, leaving 10 bases not matched to a gene. This chain's CDR3 is CSARDPNRGIHEQYF. The sequenced CDR3 bases are TGCAGTGCTAGAGATCCTAACAGGGGAATCCACGAG.